This T cell receptor (beta chain) is from a study of T cells in narcolepsy. Clones were read by immunoSEQ multiplex PCR, and TCRdb kept only the in-frame ones, dropping some. The sample consists of about 27,000 clones, about 83% of them appearing once. CDR3 length: 14 residues. Germline CDR1 and CDR2: SGDLS and YYNGEE. The V gene is TRBV9, the J gene TRBJ2-5, with a possible D match to TRBD2 (5 bases). With the DNA end fitting TRBJ2-7 better, the J assignment may be wrong. This clonotype originated in a human donor with narcolepsy. Sequencing input: CD45RA- memory CD4+ T cells from PBMCs. The CDR3 sequence is CASSQMDLSYEQYF. The CDR3 DNA is TGTGCCAGCAGTCAGATGGACTTATCCTACGAGCAGTACTTC.